This T cell receptor beta chain is from a study of CD8+CD57+ T cells in acquired aplastic anemia. Study details: The mean DNA yield obtained from sorted CD4+ and CD8+ cells came to about 3.2 ug.

Germline-derived CDR1 and CDR2 are LGHNA and YNFKEQ. The CDR3 is made up of 16 amino acids. V shed 0 bases, J shed 1 base, and the junction held 6 bases outside the gene matches. Both TCR beta VDJ combination and CDR3 sequence profiling were carried out. Genomic DNA was the template for this profiling. TCRdb called the reads again in MiXCR, with one record for every CDR3 protein. The sample carries 180,000 or so distinct CDR3 sequences, around 60% recorded once. CD8+CD57+ cell expansion had been shown by flow cytometry in patients chosen for sequencing. This TCR came from a human donor with aplastic anemia. The sample comprised sorted CD4+, CD8+, or CD8+CD57+ T cells (not recorded which) from PBMCs. J is TRBJ2-7 and V is TRBV4-2; 7 bases match TRBD1. The CDR3 DNA is TGTGCCAGCAGCCAAGAACTCGGGACAGTGTCCTACGAGCAGTACTTC. Protein: CASSQELGTVSYEQYF.